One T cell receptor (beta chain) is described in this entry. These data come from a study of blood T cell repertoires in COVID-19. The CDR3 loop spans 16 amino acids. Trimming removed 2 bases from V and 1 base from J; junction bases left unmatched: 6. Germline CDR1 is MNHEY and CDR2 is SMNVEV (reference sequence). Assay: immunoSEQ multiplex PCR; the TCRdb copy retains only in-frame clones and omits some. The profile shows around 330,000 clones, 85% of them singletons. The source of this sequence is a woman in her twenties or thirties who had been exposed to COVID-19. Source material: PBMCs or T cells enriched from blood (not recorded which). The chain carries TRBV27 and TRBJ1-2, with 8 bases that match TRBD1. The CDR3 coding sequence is TGTGCCAGCAGTTTAGGCCAGGGGGCTCTTAACTATGGCTACACCTTC. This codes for CASSLGQGALNYGYTF.